Following are 19 T cell receptor beta chains from one sample sequenced in a study of cytotoxic CD8 clonotypes in ibrutinib-treated CLL. Here immunoSEQ multiplex PCR was the method, and the copy in TCRdb shows in-frame clones only, minus some. The sample records 250,000 to 350,000 clones, 65% to 85% being singletons. Specimen: PBMCs, collected at disease progression, from a patient treated with ibrutinib. The receptors originated from a human donor with chronic lymphocytic leukemia.

The chain couples TRBV7-8 to TRBJ2-7; maybe TRBD1 (6 bases). Germline CDR1 is SGHVS and CDR2 is FQNEAQ. The CDR3 covers 14 residues. V shed 5 bases and J shed 4 bases, with 15 bases lying between them. CDR3 amino acids: CASSLRDKVYEQYF. CDR3 bases: TGTGCCAGCAGCCTCCGGGACAAGGTATACGAGCAGTACTTC.

The chain recombines TRBV28 with TRBJ2-7; D is possibly TRBD1 (6 bases). Germline values: CDR1 MDHEN, CDR2 SYDVKM. The CDR3 spans 14 residues. V gave up 6 bases and J gave up 0 bases, with 12 bases separating them. The CDR3 reads CASRPTGGSYEQYF. CDR3 nucleotide sequence: TGTGCCAGCAGGCCGACAGGTGGCTCCTACGAGCAGTACTTC.

This chain joins TRBV9 and TRBJ2-7, with 7 bases matching TRBD2. The germline V gene has CDR1 SGDLS and CDR2 YYNGEE. V shed 4 bases, J shed 4 bases, and the junction held 8 bases outside the gene matches. The CDR3 is 14 residues long. The DNA of the CDR3 is TGTGCCAGCAGCCCAGATGCGGGAGAGTACGAGCAGTACTTC. Amino acids: CASSPDAGEYEQYF.

This chain joins TRBV7-9 and TRBJ2-1; tentative D call: TRBD1 (6 bases). Per germline, CDR1 SEHNR and CDR2 FQNEAQ (reference sequence). V was trimmed by 5 bases and J by 14 bases, leaving 13 bases between them. The CDR3 loop spans 11 amino acids. The CDR3 DNA is TGTGCCAGCAGCCCAGGGGCCAGGGAGTTCTTC. This encodes CASSPGAREFF.

This sequence joins TRBV21-1 and TRBJ2-7; TRBD1 is taken as the D call from the table, unchecked against the DNA. TRBV21-1 is a pseudogene. The CDR3 covers 16 residues. CDR3 region: CASSKSRQGRSYEQYF. The CDR3 bases are TGTGCCAGCAGCAAAAGCAGACAGGGGAGATCCTACGAGCAGTACTTC.

The V call is TRBV5-1, the J call TRBJ2-2, with 7 bases matching TRBD2. After removal of 5 bases from V and 3 bases from J, the junction contained 7 bases not matched to a gene. The germline V gene has CDR1 SGHRS and CDR2 YFSETQ. The CDR3 is made up of 15 amino acids. CDR3 region: CASRGRGTDTGELFF. In DNA, the CDR3 is TGCGCCAGCAGGGGGAGGGGAACCGACACCGGGGAGCTGTTTTTT. The full variable domain, with the rest looked up from reference TRBV5-1 and TRBJ2-2, is KAGVTQTPRYLIKTRGQQVTLSCSPISGHRSVSWYQQTPGQGLQFLFEYFSETQRNKGNFPGRFSGRQFSNSRSEMNVSTLELGDSALYLCASRGRGTDTGELFFGEGSRLTVL.

The chain uses TRBV10-3 and TRBJ2-5, with no clear D. Trimming cost V 4 bases and J 1 base, with 13 bases left between them. The CDR3 totals 15 residues. Germline values: CDR1 ENHRY, CDR2 SYGVKD. The CDR3 DNA sequence: TGTGCCATCAGTGGATCTGAAACCTTCCAAGAGACCCAGTACTTC. Its protein product is CAISGSETFQETQYF.

This chain links TRBV2 with TRBJ1-5, with TRBD1 as a possible D gene (6 bases). Per the germline V gene, CDR1 is SNHLY and CDR2 is FYNNEI. This CDR3 contains 14 residues. V lost 3 bases and J 2 bases, leaving 8 bases between the germline ends. The CDR3 coding sequence is TGTGCCAGCAGTGATAACAGGGGCAATCAGCCCCAGCATTTT. It translates to CASSDNRGNQPQHF.

V and J are TRBV27 and TRBJ2-3, with a tentative D call TRBD1 (6 bases). With 3 bases removed from V and 3 bases from J, the gap between germline ends came to 13 bases. CDR1 and CDR2 (germline): MNHEY, SMNVEV (reference sequence). CDR3 length: 15 amino acids. The CDR3: CASSFLGAGTDTQYF. CDR3 in DNA: TGTGCCAGCAGTTTTCTGGGGGCTGGGACAGATACGCAGTATTTT.

This chain links TRBV27 with TRBJ1-1; no clear D. This CDR3 is built from 13 residues. Per the germline V gene, CDR1 is MNHEY and CDR2 is SMNVEV (reference sequence). Deletions cut 5 bases from V and 0 bases from J, with 7 bases between. As DNA, the CDR3 is TGTGCCAGCAGTACGACAATGAACACTGAAGCTTTCTTT. Its protein is CASSTTMNTEAFF.

V and J are TRBV19 and TRBJ2-5, with 9 nucleotides matching TRBD1. This CDR3 comprises 14 residues. Germline V lookup: CDR1 LNHDA, CDR2 SQIVND (reference sequence). The ends lost 8 bases at V and 5 bases at J; junction bases unmatched: 9. The CDR3 spells CASGEQGAFETQYF. The CDR3 coding sequence is TGTGCCAGTGGCGAACAGGGGGCGTTTGAGACCCAGTACTTC. The full variable domain, with the rest looked up from reference TRBV19 and TRBJ2-5, is DGGITQSPKYLFRKEGQNVTLSCEQNLNHDAMYWYRQDPGQGLRLIYYSQIVNDFQKGDIAEGYSVSREKKESFPLTVTSAQKNPTAFYLCASGEQGAFETQYFGPGTRLLVL.

The chain joins TRBV5-4 to TRBJ2-7; possible D gene TRBD1, 5 bases. The germline V gene encodes CDR1 SGHNT and CDR2 YYREEE (reference sequence). The CDR3 extends over 15 amino acids. Trimming stripped 1 base from V and 2 bases from J, with 13 bases between. DNA of the CDR3: TGTGCCAGCAGCTTGAGGGGCAGCCCAGCCTACGAGCAGTACTTC. This translates into CASSLRGSPAYEQYF.

The chain carries TRBV4-1 and TRBJ1-2; 7 nucleotides match TRBD1. CDR3 length: 15 amino acids. Trimming cost V 4 bases and J 7 bases; bases outside gene matches: 12. From germline, CDR1 is MGHRA and CDR2 YSYEKL. In DNA, the CDR3 is TGCGCCAGCAGCCTGCACCAGACAGGGAATGGTGGCTACACCTTC. Protein product: CASSLHQTGNGGYTF.

V gene TRBV13 combines with J gene TRBJ2-7, with D unclear. The germline CDR1 and CDR2 sequences are PRHDT and FYEKMQ (reference sequence). V was clipped by 5 bases and J by 3 bases, with 14 bases between them. The CDR3 spans 14 residues. CDR3 DNA: TGTGCCAGCAGCACGCTTTTAGACCGCTACGAGCAGTACTTC. It translates to CASSTLLDRYEQYF.

The rearrangement uses TRBV27 and TRBJ2-1; no definite D call. V was trimmed by 0 bases and J by 1 base, leaving 7 bases between them. This CDR3 has 15 residues. Germline values: CDR1 MNHEY, CDR2 SMNVEV (reference sequence). CDR3 amino acids: CASSLSDLSYNEQFF. Here the CDR3 DNA reads TGTGCCAGCAGTTTATCGGACCTTTCCTACAATGAGCAGTTCTTC.

The chain has TRBV4-3 and TRBJ2-1, with 9 bases that match TRBD2. Germline assignment: CDR1 LGHNA and CDR2 YSLEER. V shed 1 base, J shed 2 bases, and the junction held 3 bases outside the gene matches. The CDR3 has 16 amino acids. The CDR3 protein is CASSQAGGRAYNEQFF. CDR3 DNA: TGCGCCAGCAGCCAAGCGGGCGGGAGGGCCTACAATGAGCAGTTCTTC.

J is TRBJ2-7 and V is TRBV2; 8 positions match TRBD1. The CDR3 totals 13 residues. V lost 10 bases to trimming and J lost 2 bases; unmatched junction nucleotides: 7. CDR1 SNHLY and CDR2 FYNNEI come from the germline V gene. The CDR3 DNA sequence: TGTGCCATTTCAACGGACAGGGCCTACGAGCAGTACTTC. This codes for CAISTDRAYEQYF.

The J gene is TRBJ2-2, the V gene TRBV15; D possibly uses TRBD1 or TRBD2 (5 bases each). Per germline, CDR1 LNHNV and CDR2 YYDKDF (reference sequence). V lost 10 bases, J lost 0 bases, and 18 bases lay in between. The CDR3 loop spans 16 amino acids. In DNA form, the CDR3 reads TGTGCCATCGACAGAGGGAGTCCTTCGAACACCGGGGAGCTGTTTTTT. Its protein product is CAIDRGSPSNTGELFF.

Only a few counts were recorded for this clone. The chain recombines TRBV29-1 with TRBJ1-1, with unresolved D. The CDR3 runs to 11 residues. From germline, CDR1 is SQVTM and CDR2 ANQGSEA. V shed 4 bases and J shed 4 bases, with 7 bases lying between them. CDR3 residues: CSVAGVTEAFF. The CDR3 coding sequence is TGCAGCGTTGCGGGTGTCACTGAAGCTTTCTTT.